This TCR beta chain was found in a study of blood T cell repertoires in COVID-19 (dated by TCRdb to 2018 to 2021). Background for the entire study: Samples from collaborators originated in the United States, Italy and Spain and spanned both the acute and convalescent phases of COVID-19. The repertoires were made available in a free public database intended to serve as a resource for research on the immune response to SARS-CoV-2. Samples came from the ongoing ImmuneRACE study (first 160 participants) plus 1,254 subjects from 6 global collaborators. The dataset comprised deeply sampled blood TCRbeta repertoires from subjects exposed to, actively infected with, or recovered from COVID-19. The sample metadata nearly always contained a de-identified subject ID, COVID-19 status, age in years and sex. HLA class I and class II types, where available, came from metadata supplied by the sample provider rather than from assay-based typing. The material from the prospective study consisted of cDNA or gDNA derived from T cells, B-cell-depleted T cells, or PBMCs. Points the paper makes about the study in general: Clinical and demographic metadata were provided uncurated, with the amount varying by source and participant.

TCRbeta CDR3 regions were amplified from genomic DNA by means of the immunoSEQ Assay, a bias-controlled multiplex PCR. Under the source paper's analysis protocol: The number of nucleated cells in each sample was estimated by amplification of reference gene primers within the assay. To quantify the absolute abundance of each unique TCRbeta CDR3 rearrangement, sequence reads were collapsed and filtered. Productive Simpson clonality was computed per sample as the square root of Simpson's diversity index over productive rearrangements. TCRdb limited this immuneACCESS table to in-frame rearrangements with V and J called. A share of clones is missing; checked studies link under half to unresolved V genes, and the rest is unexplained. Clone size and V and J calls were adopted from that table, with D and trimming inferred from the DNA. This sample lists around 57,000 clones; roughly 84% were detected once. Of the sample, over 7.5% falls within the top ten clones.

Notes on this clone: No antigen is known for it. No base-level quality is on record; no much larger clone is a single base apart.

Collaborating institutions collected whole blood in K2EDTA tubes following their own protocols. For TCRbeta analysis, collaborators shipped samples as frozen whole blood, isolated PBMCs, or DNA extracted from either of those sample types. V is pared back by 0 bases and J by 3 bases, with 5 bases lying between the germline termini. Looking up the germline V gene yields CDR1 KGHDR and CDR2 SFDVKD. The CDR3 sequence holds 14 residues, the cysteine and phenylalanine included. Here the CDR3 DNA is all that survives: 42 bases in frame from base 1. Input material: peripheral blood. The rearranged segments are TRBV24-1 and TRBJ1-5; there is no confident call for the D gene. The TCR comes from a man aged 50 to 60 with active COVID-19. The CDR3 protein sequence reads: CATSDLQANQPQHF. The DNA is TGTGCCACCAGTGATTTGCAGGCCAATCAGCCCCAGCATTTT.